The clone carrying this TCR beta chain was seen only once. Using immunoSEQ multiplex PCR, the repertoire was profiled, and TCRdb retains in-frame clones only, with some absent. The sample shows approximately 200,000 clones, about nine tenths of them seen only once. CDR1 and CDR2 from the germline V gene are SGHVS and FQNEAQ. V lost 8 bases, J lost 0 bases, and 8 bases lay in between. CDR3 length: 13 amino acids. The data stem from a study of cytomegalovirus exposure and HLA in healthy donors. The V gene is TRBV7-8, the J gene TRBJ1-5; D gene unclear. Sequencing used PBMCs. The clonotype originates from a woman between 18 and 30 years old in good health and CMV-seronegative. CDR3 protein: CASGRDSNQPQHF. In nucleotides, the CDR3 is TGTGCCAGCGGACGGGATAGCAATCAGCCCCAGCATTTT.